The 3 T cell receptor beta chains below all came from one sample that was sequenced in a study of blood T cell repertoires in COVID-19. The repertoire was sequenced with immunoSEQ multiplex PCR; TCRdb's copy has only in-frame clones and lacks some. The sample carries hundreds of thousands of clones, around 80% recorded once. Input material: PBMCs or T cells enriched from blood (not recorded which). All receptors derive from a man between 35 and 55 years old who had been exposed to COVID-19.

This clone showed up just once. The chain is built from TRBV21-1 and TRBJ2-7; the D call of TRBD2 is as the table states it, not checked on the DNA. TRBV21-1 has pseudogene status. CDR3 length equals 20 residues. The DNA of the CDR3 is TGTGCCAGCAGCAAAGGGGGGGAGGGCGTTCGAGCGGGAGCTTTCTACGAGCAGTACTTC. Translated, it gives CASSKGGEGVRAGAFYEQYF.

V and J are TRBV5-1 and TRBJ2-1; 11 bases are shared with TRBD2. The germline CDR1 and CDR2 sequences are SGHRS and YFSETQ. The CDR3 consists of 15 residues. The ends lost 4 bases at V and 2 bases at J; junction bases unmatched: 2. The CDR3 loop is CASSEGLAAYNEQFF. The DNA for the CDR3 is TGCGCCAGCAGCGAGGGACTAGCGGCCTACAATGAGCAGTTCTTC.

This chain links TRBV6-5 with TRBJ1-1; possible D gene TRBD1, 6 bases. Germline lookup yields CDR1 MNHEY and CDR2 SVGAGI. V was pared by 2 bases and J by 3 bases, with 13 bases between. The CDR3 consists of 15 residues. The DNA of the CDR3 is TGTGCCAGCAGTTACGTAGGACAGAGGGACACTGAAGCTTTCTTT. Its translation: CASSYVGQRDTEAFF.